This TCR beta chain stems from a study of blood T cells in healthy people across ages. Study-wide findings and caveats: Samples with more naive T cells showed higher observed beta diversity.

This clonotype was recorded many times. Its antigen is unknown. Alongside a J-beta primer mix, a sample-barcoded 5' primer served in a second PCR lasting about 7 to 11 cycles. One entry per CDR3 protein results from TCRdb running MiXCR on the 5' RACE reads. Here the sample spans about 930,000 distinct CDR3 sequences, 25% to 35% being singletons. Trimming removed 6 bases from V and 10 bases from J, with 18 bases in between. CDR1 and CDR2 (germline): DFQATT, SNEGSKA (reference sequence). The CDR3 is made up of 12 amino acids. These data were likewise used in another study, on T cells of mothers and their children.

This clonotype was sampled from a woman in her 40s in good health. The sequenced sample consisted of blood. This chain joins TRBV20-1 and TRBJ2-5; D is unresolved. The CDR3 loop reads CSANGEERFQYF. The CDR3 DNA follows: TGCAGTGCCAATGGAGAAGAGAGGTTCCAGTACTTC.